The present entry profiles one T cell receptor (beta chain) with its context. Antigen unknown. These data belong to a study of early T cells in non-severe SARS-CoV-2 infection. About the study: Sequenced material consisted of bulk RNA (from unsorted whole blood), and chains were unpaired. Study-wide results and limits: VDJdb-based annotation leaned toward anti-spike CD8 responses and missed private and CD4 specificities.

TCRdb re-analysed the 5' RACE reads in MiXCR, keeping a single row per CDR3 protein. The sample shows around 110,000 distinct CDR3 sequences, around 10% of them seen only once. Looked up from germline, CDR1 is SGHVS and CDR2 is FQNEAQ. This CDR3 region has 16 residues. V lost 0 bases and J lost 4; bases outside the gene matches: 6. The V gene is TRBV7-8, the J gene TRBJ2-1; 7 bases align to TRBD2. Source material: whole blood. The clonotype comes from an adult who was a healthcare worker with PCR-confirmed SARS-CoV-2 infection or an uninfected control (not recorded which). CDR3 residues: CASSLARLAVYNEQFF. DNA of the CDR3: TGTGCCAGCAGCTTAGCGCGCCTAGCGGTTTACAATGAGCAGTTCTTC.